The 17 T cell receptor beta chains below were found in one sample sequenced in a study of graft-versus-host responses after intestinal transplantation. Assay used: immunoSEQ multiplex PCR; TCRdb lists only in-frame clones, some missing. The sample contains 37,000 or so clones, roughly nine tenths of which appear only once. Sequences were derived from PBMCs, sampled 300 to 330 days after intestinal transplant. The origin of the receptors is a human patient who received an intestinal transplant, so some T cells may come from the graft donor.

The J gene is TRBJ1-6, the V gene TRBV7-3; TRBD1 is a possible D gene (5 bases). The CDR3 is 15 amino acids. Trimming pared 1 base from V and 5 bases from J, leaving 9 bases between. The germline CDR1 and CDR2 sequences are SGHTA and FQGTGA. CDR3 residues: CASSLSSGDNSPLHF. The CDR3 coding sequence is TGTGCCAGCAGCTTAAGTTCGGGGGATAATTCACCCCTCCACTTT.

The CDR3 region has the DNA TGTGCCAGCAGTTCATGGACCGCCGGAAACACCATATATTTT. It yields the protein CASSSWTAGNTIYF. The J gene is TRBJ1-3, the V gene TRBV28, with D hard to call. This CDR3 has 14 amino acids. The germline gives CDR1 MDHEN, CDR2 SYDVKM. Trimming removed 4 bases from V and 4 bases from J, with 11 bases in between.

The genes are TRBV7-9 and TRBJ2-7; D is unclear. The CDR3 spans 14 residues. Deletions cut 2 bases from V and 3 bases from J, with 11 bases between. Germline CDR1 is SEHNR and CDR2 is FQNEAQ (reference sequence). The chain's CDR3 is CASSLPMDGYEQYF. CDR3 sequence (DNA): TGTGCCAGCAGCTTACCGATGGACGGCTACGAGCAGTACTTC.

The chain couples TRBV6-1 to TRBJ2-1, with unresolved D. The germline V gene encodes CDR1 MNHNS and CDR2 SASEGT. This CDR3 is built from 12 residues. V gave up 11 bases and J gave up 1 base, with 9 bases separating them. CDR3 in amino acids: CAATESYNEQFF. The CDR3 coding sequence is TGTGCCGCCACCGAATCCTACAATGAGCAGTTCTTC.

The rearrangement links TRBV5-1 to TRBJ2-2; no reliable D call. Germline V gene lookup returns CDR1 SGHRS and CDR2 YFSETQ. This CDR3 is 13 amino acids long. V lost 0 bases and J 6 bases, leaving 6 bases between the germline ends. The CDR3 DNA reads TGCGCCAGCAGCTTGGGAGGAGCCGGGGAGCTGTTTTTT. Its translation is CASSLGGAGELFF.

The V gene is TRBV19, the J gene TRBJ1-5; D gene ambiguous. Deletions cut 9 bases from V and 3 bases from J, with 12 bases between. CDR1 and CDR2 (germline): LNHDA, SQIVND (reference sequence). This CDR3 region has 13 residues. The CDR3 loop is CARLTTHNQPQHF. The CDR3 DNA follows: TGTGCCAGACTCACGACCCACAATCAGCCCCAGCATTTT. The variable domain in full, completed from reference TRBV19 and TRBJ1-5, reads DGGITQSPKYLFRKEGQNVTLSCEQNLNHDAMYWYRQDPGQGLRLIYYSQIVNDFQKGDIAEGYSVSREKKESFPLTVTSAQKNPTAFYLCARLTTHNQPQHFGDGTRLSIL.

This clone was detected only once. The V gene is TRBV19, the J gene TRBJ2-7, with D uncertain. Trimming cost V 3 bases and J 1 base, with 10 bases left between them. From germline, CDR1 is LNHDA and CDR2 SQIVND (reference sequence). This CDR3 has 14 amino acids. The CDR3 nucleotides are TGTGCCAGTAGTATGGGAACTACTTCCTACGAGCAGTACTTC. The encoded protein is CASSMGTTSYEQYF.

V is TRBV5-5 and J is TRBJ2-5; D may be TRBD2 (5 bases). The V end lost 0 bases, the J end lost 11 bases, and 14 bases lay between the germline ends. There are 13 residues in the CDR3. Germline V CDR1 and CDR2: SGHKS, YYEKEE (reference sequence). The CDR3 spells CASSLDIGVGQYF. Here the CDR3 DNA reads TGTGCCAGCAGCTTGGATATCGGGGTCGGGCAGTACTTC.

Only one count was recorded for this clone. The V call is TRBV6-6, the J call TRBJ2-2, with 12 positions matching TRBD2. Germline values: CDR1 MNHNY, CDR2 SVGAGI (reference sequence). The CDR3 extends over 15 amino acids. V lost 5 bases and J lost 5; bases outside the gene matches: 3. CDR3: CASSRLAGGTGELFF. CDR3 DNA: TGTGCCAGCAGTAGGCTAGCGGGAGGGACCGGGGAGCTGTTTTTT.

The chain is built from TRBV7-2 and TRBJ2-1; 8 nucleotides line up with TRBD2. Trimming at V came to 7 bases and at J to 8 bases, leaving 13 bases not matched to a gene. The CDR3 is 15 residues long. CDR1 is SGHTA, CDR2 FQGNSA, per germline. The CDR3: CASTGGWLAGDEQFF. CDR3 DNA: TGTGCCAGCACCGGGGGATGGCTAGCGGGCGATGAGCAGTTCTTC.

This chain joins TRBV21-1 and TRBJ2-3; TRBD2 was called by the table and not checked on the DNA. TRBV21-1 is shown as a pseudogene. CDR3 length: 17 residues. CDR3 sequence: CASSKCEGPGPSDTQYF. The CDR3 nucleotides are TGTGCCAGCAGCAAATGTGAGGGCCCAGGACCATCAGATACGCAGTATTTT.

This clone was counted a few times. V is TRBV7-9 and J is TRBJ1-1; a possible D gene is TRBD1 (6 bases). Germline assignment: CDR1 SEHNR and CDR2 FQNEAQ (reference sequence). The CDR3 consists of 13 residues. Trimming removed 5 bases at V and 1 base at J, with 8 bases between. The CDR3 region has the DNA TGTGCCAGCAGCAAGGGACAGAACACTGAAGCTTTCTTT. Translating it yields CASSKGQNTEAFF.

This clone has just one count. The chain carries TRBV6-5 and TRBJ2-1; tentatively, D is TRBD2 (5 bases). CDR1 and CDR2 (germline): MNHEY, SVGAGI. Trimming took off 6 bases at V and 8 bases at J, with 11 bases between the two ends. This CDR3 has 12 amino acids. CDR3 sequence: CASSPTRDEQFF. In DNA form, the CDR3 reads TGTGCCAGCAGCCCTACTAGGGATGAGCAGTTCTTC.

The V and J genes are TRBV5-1 and TRBJ2-2; 14 nucleotides align to TRBD2. Unmatched junction bases numbered 3, after V lost 7 bases and J lost 1 base. CDR3 length equals 16 residues. Germline V gene lookup returns CDR1 SGHRS and CDR2 YFSETQ. The CDR3 reads CASGGLAGGNTGELFF. Written as DNA, the CDR3 is TGCGCCAGCGGAGGACTAGCGGGGGGGAACACCGGGGAGCTGTTTTTT.

This clone was counted between two and nine times. The J gene is TRBJ2-5, the V gene TRBV30, with 7 bases that match TRBD2. The CDR3 covers 13 residues. Germline CDR1 GTSNPN, CDR2 SVGIG (reference sequence). The V segment lost 1 base and the J segment 7 bases; nucleotides outside the gene matches: 6. CDR3 in amino acids: CAWSELAKGTQYF. The CDR3 DNA reads TGTGCCTGGAGTGAACTAGCGAAGGGGACCCAGTACTTC. The whole variable domain, filled in from reference TRBV30 and TRBJ2-5, reads SQTIHQWPATLVQPVGSPLSLECTVEGTSNPNLYWYRQAAGRGLQLLFYSVGIGQISSEVPQNLSASRPQDRQFILSSKKLLLSDSGFYLCAWSELAKGTQYFGPGTRLLVL.

V usage is TRBV15 and J usage is TRBJ2-5; weak D call: TRBD2 (5 bases). Trimming removed 0 bases at V and 2 bases at J, with 10 bases between. Per germline, CDR1 LNHNV and CDR2 YYDKDF (reference sequence). CDR3 length: 15 amino acids. CDR3 loop: CATSRDLGGQETQYF. The CDR3 nucleotides read TGTGCCACCAGCAGAGATCTAGGAGGTCAAGAGACCCAGTACTTC.

V and J are TRBV6-1 and TRBJ1-3; no definite D call. Deletions cut 5 bases from V and 8 bases from J, with 16 bases between. The germline V gene encodes CDR1 MNHNS and CDR2 SASEGT. The CDR3 length is 14 residues. The CDR3 loop reads CASSRLDRRDTIYF. The CDR3, as DNA: TGTGCCAGCAGTCGACTCGATCGCCGGGACACCATATATTTT.